A single sample is the source of the 25 T cell receptor beta chains below, sequenced in a study of beta chain features in type 1 diabetes. Overall study findings and caveats: Shorter TCRB CDR3s, moderately but significantly so, marked every one of the four CD4+ subsets in Type 1 diabetes patients.

Every isolated RNA sample was fully reverse transcribed, so sequencing captured expressed TCRB transcripts. Method: immunoSEQ multiplex PCR; TCRdb's copy keeps in-frame clones and lacks some. The top ten clones hold roughly 0.022% of a sample with hundreds of thousands of clones, around 15% of them seen once. Their target antigens are unknown. Sequenced material: naive CD4+ T cells from blood. Receptors originate from a man aged 18 to 30 with type 1 diabetes.

This chain joins TRBV5-1 and TRBJ2-1; D is ambiguous. Germline lookup yields CDR1 SGHRS and CDR2 YFSETQ. This CDR3 is 13 amino acids long. The V end lost 3 bases, the J end lost 7 bases, and 11 bases lay between the germline ends. The DNA for the CDR3 is TGCGCCAGCAGCTCCGGGCCCACGAATGAGCAGTTCTTC. Its protein is CASSSGPTNEQFF.

This chain connects TRBV10-3 to TRBJ2-3; 9 bases agree with TRBD1. Trimming at V came to 7 bases and at J to 4 bases, leaving 9 bases not matched to a gene. Germline CDR1 reads ENHRY; CDR2 reads SYGVKD. This CDR3 is built from 15 residues. The CDR3 coding sequence is TGTGCCATCAAGGGGACAGGGCAGGTTCCAGATACGCAGTATTTT. It encodes CAIKGTGQVPDTQYF.

This clone showed up just a few times. This sequence joins TRBV15 and TRBJ1-5; D unresolved. Per the germline V gene, CDR1 is LNHNV and CDR2 is YYDKDF (reference sequence). The CDR3 runs to 13 residues. Trimming shortened V by 5 bases and J by 6 bases, and 11 bases separated the two germline ends. CDR3 protein: CATSDRSGQPQHF. The CDR3 nucleotides are TGTGCCACCAGCGATCGGAGCGGTCAGCCCCAGCATTTT.

V and J are TRBV30 and TRBJ1-1, with 7 bases aligning to TRBD1. With 7 bases clipped from V and 0 bases from J, the junction kept 8 bases outside the gene matches. CDR3 length: 14 amino acids. Germline loops: CDR1 GTSNPN, CDR2 SVGIG (reference sequence). Here the CDR3 reads CALIKGAMNTEAFF. In DNA form, the CDR3 reads TGTGCCTTAATAAAGGGGGCTATGAACACTGAAGCTTTCTTT.

This clone was counted a few times. The chain couples TRBV7-2 to TRBJ2-3, with a possible D match to TRBD2 (5 bases). V was cut by 2 bases and J by 1 base, with 10 bases left in between. Germline V gene data show CDR1 as SGHTA and CDR2 as FQGNSA. The CDR3 length is 15 residues. CDR3 protein: CASSLYRGGTDTQYF. Here the CDR3 DNA reads TGTGCCAGCAGCTTATACCGGGGAGGCACAGATACGCAGTATTTT.

CDR3 DNA: TGCAGCGCCTCAGGCAGGCTATACAATGAGCAGTTCTTC. This translates into CSASGRLYNEQFF. This chain links TRBV29-1 with TRBJ2-1; no firm D call. The V and J ends lost 7 bases and 4 bases respectively, with 14 bases between them. Per germline, CDR1 SQVTM and CDR2 ANQGSEA. This CDR3 region has 13 residues.

This clone was seen only a few times. V usage is TRBV9 and J usage is TRBJ2-2; 11 positions agree with TRBD2. The CDR3 loop spans 18 amino acids. Unmatched junction bases numbered 8, after V lost 0 bases and J lost 4 bases. CDR1 and CDR2 (germline): SGDLS, YYNGEE. CDR3 coding DNA: TGTGCCAGCAGCGTAGCTGGGGATCTAGCGGGGGGCACCGGGGAGCTGTTTTTT. Residues: CASSVAGDLAGGTGELFF.

The CDR3 loop is CASSPSGGLYEQYF. The CDR3, as DNA: TGTGCCAGCTCACCCTCGGGGGGCCTCTACGAGCAGTACTTC. V is TRBV18 and J is TRBJ2-7; the D gene is possibly TRBD2 (7 bases). Trimming removed 3 bases from V and 3 bases from J, with 12 bases in between. The CDR3 totals 14 residues. Germline assignment: CDR1 KGHSH and CDR2 LQKENI.

The gene calls are TRBV30 and TRBJ1-4; 10 bases are a match to TRBD1. CDR3 length equals 17 residues. The V gene's germline CDR1 is GTSNPN and CDR2 SVGIG (reference sequence). With 4 bases clipped from V and 4 bases from J, the junction kept 12 bases outside the gene matches. CDR3: CAWKQDRGIGGNEKLFF. CDR3 in DNA: TGTGCCTGGAAGCAGGACAGGGGGATCGGGGGTAATGAAAAACTGTTTTTT.

This clone has just a few counts. The chain links TRBV9 to TRBJ2-1, with D maybe TRBD2 (6 bases). CDR3 length: 15 amino acids. The germline V and J ends were trimmed by 4 bases and 0 bases, with 11 bases remaining between them. The V gene's germline CDR1 is SGDLS and CDR2 YYNGEE. The CDR3 DNA reads as TGTGCCAGCAGCCTCACCGGGGGCTCCTACAATGAGCAGTTCTTC. Amino acids: CASSLTGGSYNEQFF.

Written as DNA, the CDR3 is TGTGCCAGCAGTGACGCATTCGGGCAGGGGTATGGCTACACCTTC. This sequence encodes CASSDAFGQGYGYTF. The chain joins TRBV6-6 to TRBJ1-2, with D perhaps matching TRBD1 (6 bases). V lost 5 bases and J 5 bases, leaving 18 bases between the germline ends. Looked up from germline, CDR1 is MNHNY and CDR2 is SVGAGI (reference sequence). The CDR3 has 15 residues.

Regarding this clone: The same CDR3 also results from other DNA sequences found in this sample. This chain uses TRBV6-6 with TRBJ2-6; a weak D match, TRBD1 (6 bases). The CDR3 spans 16 residues. Germline loops: CDR1 MNHNY, CDR2 SVGAGI (reference sequence). Trimming stripped 0 bases from V and 1 base from J, with 7 bases between. CDR3 residues: CASSYSTGSGANVLTF. For the CDR3, the DNA is TGTGCCAGCAGTTACTCCACAGGGTCTGGGGCCAACGTCCTGACTTTC.

A remark on this clone: The same CDR3 also results from other DNA sequences found in this sample. V usage is TRBV30 and J usage is TRBJ2-1, with D maybe TRBD1 (5 bases). The V and J ends lost 2 bases and 1 base respectively, with 6 bases between them. Germline assignment: CDR1 GTSNPN and CDR2 SVGIG (reference sequence). This CDR3 contains 13 residues. The CDR3 loop reads CAWSQGSYNEQFF. The CDR3 DNA sequence: TGTGCCTGGAGTCAGGGTTCCTACAATGAGCAGTTCTTC. Full variable domain (remainder filled in from reference TRBV30 and TRBJ2-1): SQTIHQWPATLVQPVGSPLSLECTVEGTSNPNLYWYRQAAGRGLQLLFYSVGIGQISSEVPQNLSASRPQDRQFILSSKKLLLSDSGFYLCAWSQGSYNEQFFGPGTRLTVL.

This clone came up a few times. In nucleotides, the CDR3 is TGCGCCAGCAGCCAAGCCGGGACAGGTCGGAATTCACCCCTCCACTTT. This sequence encodes CASSQAGTGRNSPLHF. This chain connects TRBV4-1 to TRBJ1-6, with 8 bases fitting TRBD1. From germline, CDR1 is MGHRA and CDR2 YSYEKL. V lost 1 base and J lost 7; bases outside the gene matches: 6. The CDR3 has 16 residues.

J is TRBJ2-5 and V is TRBV6-1; unclear D gene. With 7 bases removed from V and 4 bases from J, the gap between germline ends came to 16 bases. Germline values: CDR1 MNHNS, CDR2 SASEGT. The CDR3 runs 14 residues. CDR3 protein: CASIFDPSRETQYF. CDR3 DNA sequence: TGTGCCAGCATCTTCGACCCGTCCAGAGAGACCCAGTACTTC.

This clone has more than one count but fewer than ten. The chain carries TRBV19 and TRBJ1-2, with D uncertain. The CDR3 is 16 amino acids. The V and J ends lost 10 bases and 0 bases respectively, with 21 bases between them. Germline CDR1 is LNHDA and CDR2 is SQIVND (reference sequence). CDR3 nucleotide sequence: TGTGCCACCAGAGAAGGTTCGGGGAACCCTAACTATGGCTACACCTTC. The encoded protein is CATREGSGNPNYGYTF.

This clone has just a few counts. The chain carries TRBV10-1 and TRBJ2-7; tentative D call: TRBD1 (6 bases). The CDR3 is 15 amino acids. Trimming shortened V by 0 bases and J by 4 bases, and 13 bases separated the two germline ends. Germline V gene lookup returns CDR1 WNHNN and CDR2 SYGVQD (reference sequence). The CDR3 protein is CASSESTGRGYEQYF. The CDR3 nucleotides read TGCGCCAGCAGTGAGTCGACGGGCAGGGGATACGAGCAGTACTTC.

Here the CDR3 reads CSVEAVWGLGGYTF. In DNA form, the CDR3 reads TGCAGCGTTGAAGCTGTGTGGGGGCTTGGTGGCTACACCTTC. The chain links TRBV29-1 to TRBJ1-2; D is perhaps TRBD1 (6 bases). CDR1 is SQVTM, CDR2 ANQGSEA, per germline. The CDR3 runs to 14 residues. Trimming took 1 base from V and 7 from J, leaving 16 bases between them.

The genes are TRBV4-1 and TRBJ1-3; tentative D call: TRBD1 (5 bases). This CDR3 region has 16 residues. Trimming left V 1 base short and J 5 bases short, with 15 bases between. Germline CDR1 reads MGHRA; CDR2 reads YSYEKL. This chain's CDR3 is CASSQVGTEKRNTIYF. CDR3 DNA: TGCGCCAGCAGCCAAGTCGGGACTGAAAAACGAAACACCATATATTTT.

The chain joins TRBV25-1 to TRBJ1-6, with 9 bases lining up with TRBD1. The germline V gene encodes CDR1 MGHDK and CDR2 SYGVNS. The CDR3 covers 16 residues. V shed 2 bases and J 7 bases; nucleotides not matched to a gene: 6. This CDR3 reads CASSERGQGRNSPLHF. The CDR3 coding sequence is TGTGCCAGCAGTGAAAGGGGACAGGGAAGGAATTCACCCCTCCACTTT.

The gene calls are TRBV19 and TRBJ2-2; 8 nucleotides align to TRBD1. V was clipped by 4 bases and J by 5 bases; unmatched bases: 6. The CDR3 loop spans 15 amino acids. Germline-derived CDR1 and CDR2 are LNHDA and SQIVND (reference sequence). Written as DNA, the CDR3 is TGTGCCAGTAGTAAGGTGCAGGGGGCGACCGGGGAGCTGTTTTTT. Its translation is CASSKVQGATGELFF.

Only a few counts were recorded for this clone. The chain carries TRBV28 and TRBJ2-1, with 10 bases matching TRBD2. This CDR3 has 17 residues. The V gene's germline CDR1 is MDHEN and CDR2 SYDVKM. Trimming at V came to 7 bases and at J to 2 bases, leaving 11 bases not matched to a gene. This chain's CDR3 is CASIIARSGGAYNEQFF. The CDR3 DNA reads TGTGCCAGCATCATAGCCCGGAGCGGGGGGGCCTACAATGAGCAGTTCTTC.

This clone was detected only a few times. J is TRBJ2-3 and V is TRBV7-2; no definite D call. Germline V gives CDR1 SGHTA, CDR2 FQGNSA. V gave up 0 bases and J gave up 6 bases, with 7 bases separating them. The CDR3 has 13 residues. The CDR3 loop reads CASSLAGWDTQYF. The CDR3 nucleotides are TGTGCCAGCAGCTTAGCTGGGTGGGATACGCAGTATTTT.

This chain connects TRBV5-1 to TRBJ2-3; 13 positions match TRBD2. This CDR3 is built from 15 residues. Germline assignment: CDR1 SGHRS and CDR2 YFSETQ. Trimming removed 3 bases from V and 4 bases from J; junction bases left unmatched: 2. In nucleotides, the CDR3 is TGCGCCAGCAGCTCGGGACTAGCGGGGCCAGATACGCAGTATTTT. Residues: CASSSGLAGPDTQYF.

This clone was seen a few times. The chain recombines TRBV9 with TRBJ2-6; D may be TRBD1 (5 bases). Looked up from germline, CDR1 is SGDLS and CDR2 is YYNGEE. The CDR3 runs 20 residues. The V gene lost 4 bases and the J gene lost 2 bases, with 25 bases spanning the gap. The chain's CDR3 is CASSPQDGRQNQPGANVLTF. The CDR3 nucleotides read TGTGCCAGCAGCCCGCAGGATGGCAGACAGAACCAACCTGGGGCCAACGTCCTGACTTTC.